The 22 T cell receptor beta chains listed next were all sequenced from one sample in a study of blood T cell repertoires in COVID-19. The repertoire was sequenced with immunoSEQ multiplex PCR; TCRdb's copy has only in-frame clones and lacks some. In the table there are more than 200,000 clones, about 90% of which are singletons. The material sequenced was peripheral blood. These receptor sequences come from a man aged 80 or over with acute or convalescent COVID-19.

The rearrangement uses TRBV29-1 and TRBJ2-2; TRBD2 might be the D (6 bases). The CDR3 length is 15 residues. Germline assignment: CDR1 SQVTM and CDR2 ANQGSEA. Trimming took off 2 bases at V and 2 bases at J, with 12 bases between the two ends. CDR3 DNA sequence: TGCAGCGTTGAAATCCTGGGACTCAACACCGGGGAGCTGTTTTTT. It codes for CSVEILGLNTGELFF.

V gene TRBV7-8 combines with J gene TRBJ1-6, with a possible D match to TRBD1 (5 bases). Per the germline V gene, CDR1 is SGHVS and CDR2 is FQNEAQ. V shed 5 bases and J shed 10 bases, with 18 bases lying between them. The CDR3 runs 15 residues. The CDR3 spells CASSQGAPDQSPLHF. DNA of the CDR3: TGTGCCAGCAGCCAAGGGGCCCCGGACCAATCACCCCTCCACTTT.

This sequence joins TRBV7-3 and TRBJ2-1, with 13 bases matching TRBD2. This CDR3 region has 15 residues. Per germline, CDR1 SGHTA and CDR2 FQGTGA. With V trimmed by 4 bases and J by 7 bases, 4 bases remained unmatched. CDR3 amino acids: CASSYGLAGANEQFF. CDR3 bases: TGTGCCAGCAGCTATGGACTAGCGGGAGCTAATGAGCAGTTCTTC.

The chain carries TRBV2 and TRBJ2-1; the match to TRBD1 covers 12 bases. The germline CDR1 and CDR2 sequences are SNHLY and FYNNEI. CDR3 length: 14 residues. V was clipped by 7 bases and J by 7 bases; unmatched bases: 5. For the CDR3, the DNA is TGTGCCAGCATGCCGGGACAGGGGGCGAATGAGCAGTTCTTC. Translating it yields CASMPGQGANEQFF.

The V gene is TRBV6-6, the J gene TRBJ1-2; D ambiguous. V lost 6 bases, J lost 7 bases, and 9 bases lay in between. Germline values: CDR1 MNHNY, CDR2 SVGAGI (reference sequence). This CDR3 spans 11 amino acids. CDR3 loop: CASSGSGGYTF. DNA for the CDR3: TGTGCCAGCAGCGGGTCCGGTGGCTACACCTTC.

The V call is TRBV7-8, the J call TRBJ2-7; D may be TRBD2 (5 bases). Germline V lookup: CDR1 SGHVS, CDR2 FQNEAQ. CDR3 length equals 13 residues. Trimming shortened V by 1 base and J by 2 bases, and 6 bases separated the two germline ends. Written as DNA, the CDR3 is TGTGCCAGCAGCTTAGGAGGGACCTACGAGCAGTACTTC. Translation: CASSLGGTYEQYF.

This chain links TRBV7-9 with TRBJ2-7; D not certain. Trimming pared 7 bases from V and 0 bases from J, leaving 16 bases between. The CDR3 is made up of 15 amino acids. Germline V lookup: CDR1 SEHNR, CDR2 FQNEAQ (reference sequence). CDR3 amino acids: CASTKLRNFSYEQYF. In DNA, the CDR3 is TGTGCCAGCACTAAACTCAGGAATTTCTCCTACGAGCAGTACTTC.

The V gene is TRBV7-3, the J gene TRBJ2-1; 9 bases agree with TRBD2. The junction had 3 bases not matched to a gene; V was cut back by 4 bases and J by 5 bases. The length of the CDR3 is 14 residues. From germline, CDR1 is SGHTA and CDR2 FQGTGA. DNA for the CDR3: TGTGCCAGCAGCTCGACTAGCGGTAACAATGAGCAGTTCTTC. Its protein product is CASSSTSGNNEQFF.

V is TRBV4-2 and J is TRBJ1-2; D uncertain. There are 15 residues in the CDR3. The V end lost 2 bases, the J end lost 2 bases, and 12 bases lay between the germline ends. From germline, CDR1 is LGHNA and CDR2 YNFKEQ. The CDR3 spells CASSQYPLSNYGYTF. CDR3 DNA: TGTGCCAGCAGCCAATACCCCCTATCCAACTATGGCTACACCTTC.

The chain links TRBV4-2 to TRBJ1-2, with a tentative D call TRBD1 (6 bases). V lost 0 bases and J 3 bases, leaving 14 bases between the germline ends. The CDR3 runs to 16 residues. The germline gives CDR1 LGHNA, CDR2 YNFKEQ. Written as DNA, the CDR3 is TGTGCCAGCAGCCAAGATGACCCAGGGGAAGACTATGGCTACACCTTC. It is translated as CASSQDDPGEDYGYTF.

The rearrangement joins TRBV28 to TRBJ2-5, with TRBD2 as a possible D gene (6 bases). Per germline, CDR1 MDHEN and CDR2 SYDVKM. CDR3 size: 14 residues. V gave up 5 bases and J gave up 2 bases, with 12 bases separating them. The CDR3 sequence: CASSPGGVQETQYF. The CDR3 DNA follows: TGTGCCAGCAGTCCCGGAGGGGTACAAGAGACCCAGTACTTC.

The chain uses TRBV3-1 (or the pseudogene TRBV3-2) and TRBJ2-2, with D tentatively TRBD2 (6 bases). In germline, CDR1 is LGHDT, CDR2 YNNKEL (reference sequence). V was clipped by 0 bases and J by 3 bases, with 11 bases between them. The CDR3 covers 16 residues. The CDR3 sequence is CASSQDWTTDTGELFF. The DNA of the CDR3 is TGTGCCAGCAGCCAAGATTGGACTACTGACACCGGGGAGCTGTTTTTT.

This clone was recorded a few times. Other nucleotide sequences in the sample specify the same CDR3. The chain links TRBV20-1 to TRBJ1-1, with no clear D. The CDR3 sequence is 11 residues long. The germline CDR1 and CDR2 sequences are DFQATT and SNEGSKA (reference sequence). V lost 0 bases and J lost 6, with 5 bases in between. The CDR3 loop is CSARDSSEAFF. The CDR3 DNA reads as TGCAGTGCTAGAGACAGTTCTGAAGCTTTCTTT.

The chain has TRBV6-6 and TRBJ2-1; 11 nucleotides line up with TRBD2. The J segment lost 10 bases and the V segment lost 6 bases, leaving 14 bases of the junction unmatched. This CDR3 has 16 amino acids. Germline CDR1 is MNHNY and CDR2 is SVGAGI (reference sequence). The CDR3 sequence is CASRLLAGGPGGEQFF. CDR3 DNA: TGTGCCAGCAGGCTCCTAGCGGGAGGACCAGGGGGGGAGCAGTTCTTC.

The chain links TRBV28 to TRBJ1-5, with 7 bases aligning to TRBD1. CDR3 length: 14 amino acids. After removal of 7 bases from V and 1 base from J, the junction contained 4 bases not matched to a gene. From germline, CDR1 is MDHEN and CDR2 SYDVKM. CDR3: CASKGGASNQPQHF. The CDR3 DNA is TGTGCCAGCAAAGGGGGCGCGAGCAATCAGCCCCAGCATTTT.

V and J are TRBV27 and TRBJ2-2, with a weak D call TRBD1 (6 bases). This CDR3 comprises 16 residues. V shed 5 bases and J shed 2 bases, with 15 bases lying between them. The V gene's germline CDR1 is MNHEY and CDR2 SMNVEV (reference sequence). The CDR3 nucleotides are TGTGCCAGCAGTCCTACCCCGGACAGAAACACCGGGGAGCTGTTTTTT. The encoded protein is CASSPTPDRNTGELFF.

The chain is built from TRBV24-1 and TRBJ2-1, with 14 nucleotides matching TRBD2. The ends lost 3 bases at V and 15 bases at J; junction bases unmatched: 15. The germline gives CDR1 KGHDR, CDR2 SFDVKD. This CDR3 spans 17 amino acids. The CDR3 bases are TGTGCCACCAGTGATCCGGGACTAGCGGGAGTGGAGGGGACACTGTTCTTC. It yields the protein CATSDPGLAGVEGTLFF.

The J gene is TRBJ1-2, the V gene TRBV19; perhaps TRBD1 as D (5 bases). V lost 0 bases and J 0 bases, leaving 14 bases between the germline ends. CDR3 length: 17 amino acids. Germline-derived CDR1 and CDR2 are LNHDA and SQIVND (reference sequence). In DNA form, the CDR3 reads TGTGCCAGTAGTATAGATGCCGGGACTCAAGCTAACTATGGCTACACCTTC. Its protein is CASSIDAGTQANYGYTF.

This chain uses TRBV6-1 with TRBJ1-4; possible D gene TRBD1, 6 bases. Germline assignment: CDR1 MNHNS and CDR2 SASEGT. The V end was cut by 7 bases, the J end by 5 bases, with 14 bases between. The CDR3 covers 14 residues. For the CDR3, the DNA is TGTGCCAGCACCGGAGGACAGCCGAATGAAAAACTGTTTTTT. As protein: CASTGGQPNEKLFF.

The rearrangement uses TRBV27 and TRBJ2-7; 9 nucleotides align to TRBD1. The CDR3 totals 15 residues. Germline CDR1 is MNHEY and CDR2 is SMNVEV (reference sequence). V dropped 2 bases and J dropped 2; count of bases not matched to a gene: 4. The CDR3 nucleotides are TGTGCCAGCAGTTTAGCCGGGACAGGGCCCTACGAGCAGTACTTC. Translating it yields CASSLAGTGPYEQYF.

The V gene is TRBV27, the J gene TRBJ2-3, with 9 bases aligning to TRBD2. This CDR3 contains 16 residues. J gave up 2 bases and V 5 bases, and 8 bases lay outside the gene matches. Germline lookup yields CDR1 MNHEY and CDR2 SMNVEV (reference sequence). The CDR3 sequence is CASSLYSGRITDTQYF. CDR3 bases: TGTGCCAGCAGTCTCTATAGCGGGAGAATCACAGATACGCAGTATTTT.

CDR3 bases: TGTGCCAGTAGTACGACAGGGACCTATGAAGCTTTCTTT. This sequence encodes CASSTTGTYEAFF. The V and J genes are TRBV19 and TRBJ1-1; 7 bases align to TRBD1. The V segment lost 4 bases and the J segment 7 bases; nucleotides outside the gene matches: 6. The CDR3 is 13 residues long. CDR1 and CDR2 from the germline V gene are LNHDA and SQIVND (reference sequence).